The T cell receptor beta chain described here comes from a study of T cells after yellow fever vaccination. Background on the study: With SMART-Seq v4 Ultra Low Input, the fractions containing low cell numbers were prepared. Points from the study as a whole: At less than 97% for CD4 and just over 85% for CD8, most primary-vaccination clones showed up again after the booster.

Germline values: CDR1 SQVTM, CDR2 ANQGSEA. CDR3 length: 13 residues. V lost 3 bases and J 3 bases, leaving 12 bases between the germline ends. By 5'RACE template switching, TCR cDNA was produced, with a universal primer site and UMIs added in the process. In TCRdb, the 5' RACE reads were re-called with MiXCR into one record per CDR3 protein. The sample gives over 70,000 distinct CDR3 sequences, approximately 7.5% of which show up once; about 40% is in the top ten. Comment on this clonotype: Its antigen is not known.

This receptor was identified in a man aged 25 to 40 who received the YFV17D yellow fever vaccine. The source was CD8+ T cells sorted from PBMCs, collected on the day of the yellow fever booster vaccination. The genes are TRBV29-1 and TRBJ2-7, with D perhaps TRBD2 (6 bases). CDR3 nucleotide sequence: TGCAGCGTTGACGGAGGGACTCTCTACGAGCAGTACTTC. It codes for CSVDGGTLYEQYF.